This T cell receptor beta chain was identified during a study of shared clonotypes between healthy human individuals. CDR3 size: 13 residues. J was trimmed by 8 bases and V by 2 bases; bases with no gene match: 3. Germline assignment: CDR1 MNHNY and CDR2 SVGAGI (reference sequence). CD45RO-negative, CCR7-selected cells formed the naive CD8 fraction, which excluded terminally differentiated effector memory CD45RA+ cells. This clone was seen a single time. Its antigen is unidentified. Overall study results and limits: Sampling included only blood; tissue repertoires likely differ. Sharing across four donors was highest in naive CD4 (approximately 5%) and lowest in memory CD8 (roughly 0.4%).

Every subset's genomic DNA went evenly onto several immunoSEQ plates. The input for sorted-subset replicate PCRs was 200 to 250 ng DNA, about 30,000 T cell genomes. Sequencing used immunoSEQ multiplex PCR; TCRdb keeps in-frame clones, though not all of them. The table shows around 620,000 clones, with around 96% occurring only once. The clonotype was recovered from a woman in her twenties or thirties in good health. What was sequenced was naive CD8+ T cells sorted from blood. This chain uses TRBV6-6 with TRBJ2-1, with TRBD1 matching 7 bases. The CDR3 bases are TGTGCCAGCAGTTACACAGGGGCCTATGAGCAGTTCTTC. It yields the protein CASSYTGAYEQFF.